This is a list of T cell receptor beta chains from one sample in a study of resident and recirculating memory T cells in vitiligo. Data came from immunoSEQ multiplex PCR; TCRdb stores just in-frame clones and leaves some out. The sample contains about 42,000 clones, about 93% of which appear only once. The specimen was blood. The receptors originated from a male donor with vitiligo. Each CDR3 is given with its conserved first and last residue. The order of the fields is D gene, J gene, V gene, clone size, CDR3 protein, CDR3 DNA. D genes are given only for firm matches. Size is stated for part of the rows, as once, few or many counts, or as a class when the clone is expanded.

NA,TRBJ2-2,TRBV6-6,NA,CASSPDRTNTGELFF,TGTGCCAGCAGCCCCGACAGGACAAACACCGGGGAGCTGTTTTTT
TRBD2,TRBJ2-1,TRBV18,NA,CASSPPSGGAYNEQFF,TGTGCCAGCTCACCACCGTCGGGGGGGGCTTACAATGAGCAGTTCTTC
TRBD1,TRBJ2-4,TRBV7-2,NA,CASSRDREGNIQYF,TGTGCCAGCAGCCGTGACAGGGAAGGAAACATTCAGTACTTC
TRBD2,TRBJ2-2,TRBV5-1,NA,CASSPGLAPNTGELFF,TGCGCCAGCAGCCCCGGACTAGCGCCGAACACCGGGGAGCTGTTTTTT
NA,TRBJ2-1,TRBV7-2,once,CASSRTLSYNEQFF,TGTGCCAGCAGTCGGACTCTCTCGTACAATGAGCAGTTCTTC
NA,TRBJ2-5,TRBV7-9,NA,CASSLAREIQETQYF,TGTGCCAGCAGCTTAGCGCGAGAGATCCAAGAGACCCAGTACTTC
TRBD1,TRBJ2-3,TRBV7-8,NA,CASSPLRGLTQYF,TGTGCCAGCAGCCCACTGAGGGGGCTTACGCAGTATTTT
TRBD2,TRBJ2-5,TRBV7-9,NA,CASSFAGGEETQYF,TGTGCCAGCAGCTTCGCGGGGGGTGAAGAGACCCAGTACTTC
NA,TRBJ2-6,TRBV9,NA,CASSVGLSSPSGNGANVLTF,TGTGCCAGCAGCGTAGGCCTAAGTAGTCCTTCTGGTAATGGGGCCAACGTCCTGACTTTC
TRBD2,TRBJ2-7,TRBV15,NA,CATSRGAGGTYEQYF,TGTGCCACCAGCAGAGGGGCGGGGGGGACCTACGAGCAGTACTTC
NA,TRBJ1-4,TRBV6-1,NA,CASSELGAANEKLFF,TGTGCCAGCAGTGAATTGGGGGCGGCTAATGAAAAACTGTTTTTT
NA,TRBJ1-1,TRBV12-5,NA,CASAKPTSSSIQNTEAFF,TGTGCTAGTGCCAAACCCACATCTTCCTCGATCCAGAACACTGAAGCTTTCTTT
TRBD2,TRBJ2-3,TRBV30,NA,CAWSDPLSGGWTDTQYF,TGTGCCTGGAGTGACCCCCTTAGCGGGGGGTGGACAGATACGCAGTATTTT
NA,TRBJ2-2,TRBV18,NA,CASHTAGTQTGTGELFF,TGTGCCAGCCATACGGCGGGGACCCAGACGGGCACCGGGGAGCTGTTTTTT
NA,TRBJ2-5,TRBV2,NA,CASSGFQETQYF,TGTGCCAGCTCGGGTTTCCAAGAGACCCAGTACTTC
NA,TRBJ1-2,TRBV4-2,NA,CASSPTRVFNRYTF,TGTGCCAGCAGCCCAACCCGGGTCTTTAACCGCTACACCTTC
NA,TRBJ1-2,TRBV7-3,NA,CASSLGEARSYGYTF,TGTGCCAGCAGCTTAGGGGAGGCCCGATCCTATGGCTACACCTTC
NA,TRBJ1-1,TRBV6-5,NA,CASRRAGPTEAFF,TGTGCCAGCAGAAGAGCGGGCCCGACTGAAGCTTTCTTT
TRBD1,TRBJ1-2,TRBV6-4,NA,CAGSDSDRGGYTF,TGTGCCGGCAGTGACTCCGACAGGGGTGGCTACACCTTC
TRBD1,TRBJ1-2,TRBV6-5,NA,CASSYSSQGAEDGYTF,TGTGCCAGCAGTTACTCCTCACAGGGGGCGGAGGATGGCTACACCTTC
NA,TRBJ2-3,TRBV29-1,NA,CSVRGTTDTQYF,TGCAGCGTTCGCGGGACCACAGATACGCAGTATTTT
TRBD2,TRBJ2-1,TRBV7-2,NA,CASNFLAGVTGEQFF,TGTGCCAGCAACTTCCTAGCGGGGGTGACCGGTGAGCAGTTCTTC
TRBD2,TRBJ2-3,TRBV7-6,NA,CASSLAGLADTQYF,TGTGCCAGCAGCTTAGCGGGACTAGCGGATACGCAGTATTTT
NA,TRBJ2-7,TRBV2,NA,CASSTPGRGTYEQYF,TGTGCCAGCAGTACCCCGGGACGGGGGACCTACGAGCAGTACTTC
TRBD1,TRBJ1-5,TRBV5-1,NA,CASSLAGQTNQPQHF,TGCGCCAGCAGCTTGGCGGGACAGACTAATCAGCCCCAGCATTTT
TRBD1,TRBJ1-2,TRBV5-1,NA,CASSLGGTEGFYGYTF,TGCGCCAGCAGCTTGGGCGGGACAGAAGGTTTCTATGGCTACACCTTC
NA,TRBJ2-1,TRBV5-1,NA,CASSLVDSSYNEQFF,TGCGCCAGCAGCTTGGTCGACAGCTCCTACAATGAGCAGTTCTTC
NA,TRBJ1-2,TRBV25-1,NA,CASSSPGWGYTF,TGTGCCAGCAGCTCCCCAGGGTGGGGCTACACCTTC
TRBD2,TRBJ2-1,TRBV5-4,NA,CASSLIAGGYNEQFF,TGTGCCAGCAGCTTAATAGCGGGGGGGTACAATGAGCAGTTCTTC
NA,TRBJ2-3,TRBV4-3,NA,CASSQRRTEQYF,TGCGCCAGCAGCCAAAGGCGGACTGAACAGTATTTT
NA,TRBJ1-2,TRBV7-3,NA,CASSLASTGRGYTF,TGTGCCAGCAGCTTAGCCTCAACAGGTCGCGGCTACACCTTC
NA,TRBJ1-1,TRBV5-4,few,CASSTGHSEAFF,TGTGCCAGCAGCACGGGACACTCTGAAGCTTTCTTT
TRBD1,TRBJ2-7,TRBV18,NA,CASSPYRDRVDEQYF,TGTGCCAGCTCACCATATAGGGACAGGGTCGACGAGCAGTACTTC
NA,TRBJ2-1,TRBV14,NA,CASSQDPLRPGLTRGNEQFF,TGTGCCAGCAGCCAAGATCCACTTCGCCCGGGGCTAACGCGGGGCAATGAGCAGTTCTTC
NA,TRBJ2-1,TRBV27,NA,CASSLSRRGVGNEQFF,TGTGCCAGCAGTTTATCGAGGCGGGGTGTGGGCAATGAGCAGTTCTTC
NA,TRBJ1-2,TRBV19,NA,CASTWGEGPYGYTF,TGTGCCAGTACTTGGGGGGAAGGGCCCTATGGCTACACCTTC
NA,TRBJ2-7,TRBV19,NA,CASSQGGNWYEQYF,TGTGCCAGTAGTCAAGGGGGAAATTGGTACGAGCAGTACTTC
NA,TRBJ2-3,TRBV7-2,NA,CASSLLGDSGTDTQYF,TGTGCCAGCAGCTTATTGGGAGACTCTGGCACAGATACGCAGTATTTT
NA,TRBJ1-2,TRBV25-1,once,CASSEEGRGRTYGYTF,TGTGCCAGCAGTGAGGAGGGGCGAGGCCGGACCTATGGCTACACCTTC
TRBD1,TRBJ2-3,TRBV7-9,NA,CASTITGTERDTQYF,TGTGCCAGCACCATTACCGGGACAGAGAGAGATACGCAGTATTTT
TRBD2,TRBJ2-1,TRBV19,NA,CASSIQAGVGNEQFF,TGTGCCAGTAGCATTCAAGCGGGGGTGGGAAATGAGCAGTTCTTC
TRBD1,TRBJ2-7,TRBV5-6,NA,CASSFSSRGYEQYF,TGTGCCAGCAGCTTTTCCAGCAGGGGGTACGAGCAGTACTTC
TRBD1,TRBJ1-1,TRBV29-1,once,CSVVGKQGATEAFF,TGCAGCGTTGTGGGTAAACAGGGGGCTACTGAAGCTTTCTTT
NA,TRBJ1-1,TRBV7-9,NA,CASSFGGWGLNTEAFF,TGTGCCAGCAGCTTTGGAGGCTGGGGTTTGAACACTGAAGCTTTCTTT
NA,TRBJ1-2,TRBV6-6,NA,CASRQTPTGGYTF,TGTGCCAGCAGACAGACTCCCACGGGAGGCTACACCTTC
NA,TRBJ2-1,TRBV2,NA,CASSGWGPTSSYNEQFF,TGTGCCAGCAGTGGGTGGGGGCCCACGAGCTCCTACAATGAGCAGTTCTTC
NA,TRBJ1-2,TRBV19,NA,CASSMSSRGQTYGYTF,TGTGCCAGTAGTATGTCGTCCAGGGGCCAAACCTATGGCTACACCTTC
NA,TRBJ2-2,TRBV7-9,NA,CASKRGNTGELFF,TGTGCCAGCAAAAGGGGGAACACCGGGGAGCTGTTTTTT
NA,TRBJ1-6,TRBV7-8,NA,CASSRDSSLGNSPLHF,TGTGCCAGCAGTCGCGATTCGAGCCTAGGCAATTCACCCCTCCACTTT
NA,TRBJ2-7,TRBV29-1,NA,CSGRGENAYEQYF,TGCAGCGGCAGGGGAGAAAATGCCTACGAGCAGTACTTC
TRBD1,TRBJ1-2,TRBV18,NA,CASSPSSGTEYGYTF,TGTGCCAGCTCACCCTCCTCCGGGACAGAGTATGGCTACACCTTC
NA,TRBJ2-5,TRBV2,NA,CASSEDRGGETQYF,TGTGCCAGCAGTGAAGACAGGGGGGGAGAGACCCAGTACTTC
TRBD1,TRBJ1-1,TRBV2,once,CASSGQGLNTEAFF,TGTGCCAGCAGCGGACAGGGACTGAACACTGAAGCTTTCTTT
TRBD1,TRBJ2-7,TRBV6-5,NA,CASSSGQGKYEQYF,TGTGCCAGCAGTTCGGGACAGGGGAAATACGAGCAGTACTTC